This TCR beta chain was profiled in a study of cytomegalovirus exposure and HLA in healthy donors. Study findings and constraints: It was assumed in the presence/absence analyses that sequencing depth was roughly uniform across donors. An analysis was carried out at a later point. It showed that HLA-associated TCR beta chains were more clonally expanded than equally common non-associated chains. The study flagged around 160 TCR beta chains as cytomegalovirus-associated.

A word on this clone: Its antigen is unknown.

Per the germline V gene, CDR1 is DFQATT and CDR2 is SNEGSKA (reference sequence). This CDR3 has 9 residues. V gave up 6 bases and J gave up 13 bases, with 12 bases separating them. 13 Jbeta primers and 60 Vbeta primers were used for the PCR. Assay: immunoSEQ multiplex PCR; the TCRdb copy retains only in-frame clones and omits some. The data hold fewer than 85,000 clones, with 72% observed a single time. This TCR was recovered from a man aged 60 to 69 in good health and CMV-seropositive. V usage is TRBV20-1 and J usage is TRBJ1-2; D not certain. Material for sequencing was PBMCs. The CDR3 DNA reads as TGCAGTGCCCCGGAGATGGCCACCTTC. It encodes CSAPEMATF.